This TCR beta chain stems from a study of T cells in women clearing cervical HPV infection. Whole-study findings and limits: Richness plus V gene abundances separated cases from controls with AUC roughly 0.88. Richness differences could reflect unmeasured T-cell content per sample.

TCRdb's copy holds only in-frame clones and misses some; the assay was immunoSEQ multiplex PCR. The table for this sample gives over 20,000 clones. All donors had a single incident cervical HPV16 infection, not prevalent. In regard to this clone: Its antigen is undetermined. The read terminates 3 residues before the CDR3 end, so the remaining end is supplied by the germline J gene.

The CDR3 has 13 amino acids. Per the germline V gene, CDR1 is SQVTM and CDR2 is ANQGSEA. V shed 5 bases and J shed 5 bases, with 14 bases lying between them. The TCR sequence derives from a woman aged 18 to 75 with a cervical HPV16 infection that either progressed to CIN3+ or cleared (not recorded which). The rearrangement links TRBV29-1 to TRBJ2-3; a weak D match, TRBD2 (6 bases). Sequenced material: blood buffy coat. The CDR3 loop is CSVIGGEGDTQYF. The sequenced CDR3 bases are TGCAGCGTTATCGGGGGAGAGGGAGATACG.